Presented here are 2 T cell receptor beta chains from one specimen sequenced in a study of cytomegalovirus exposure and HLA in healthy donors (dated by TCRdb to about 2017). The library was obtained by the immunoSEQ multiplex PCR assay. For the multiplex PCR, a mixture combining 60 forward primers for TCR Vbeta segments and 13 reverse primers for TCR Jbeta segments was used. TCRdb holds this immuneACCESS table with in-frame rearrangements only. Some clones are missing; in checked studies, unresolved V genes explain under half, and the rest has no known cause. This sample's listing comprises approximately 120,000 clones. Approximately 0.93% of the sample lies in the top ten. The specimen was PBMCs. The source of these receptors is a man younger than 35 in good health and CMV-seronegative.

This chain links TRBV5-1 with TRBJ1-2; D is unclear. Germline V gene data show CDR1 as SGHRS and CDR2 as YFSETQ. Trimming removed 3 bases at V and 0 bases at J, with 9 bases between. The CDR3 has 14 residues. The CDR3 nucleotides read TGCGCCAGCAGCTCAGGACTAGCTAACTATGGCTACACCTTC. Protein: CASSSGLANYGYTF.

The V gene is TRBV5-6, the J gene TRBJ2-7; 10 bases map to TRBD1. V lost 2 bases, J lost 3 bases, and 5 bases stayed unmatched. This CDR3 is 15 amino acids long. The V gene's germline CDR1 is SGHDT and CDR2 YYEEEE. CDR3 nucleotides: TGTGCCAGCAGCTTTGCGGGACAGGGGTACTACGAGCAGTACTTC. Protein: CASSFAGQGYYEQYF.